The subject of this entry is one T cell receptor (beta chain). The germline V gene encodes CDR1 DFQATT and CDR2 SNEGSKA (reference sequence). CDR3 length: 14 residues. With 3 bases clipped from V and 9 bases from J, the junction kept 8 bases outside the gene matches. Per the authors' pipeline: Using reference gene primer amplification, nucleated cell counts were estimated. Profiling relied on immunoSEQ multiplex PCR, and the TCRdb table lists in-frame clones only, not all of them. V and J calls plus clone size are reproduced from that table; the DNA served to infer D and trimming. The profile shows fewer than 250,000 clones, around 85% of them singletons. This entry comes from a study of blood T cell repertoires in COVID-19. Study context: The study drew acute and convalescent COVID-19 samples from the United States, Italy and Spain. The analysed material was cDNA or gDNA that came from T cells, B-cell-depleted T cells, or PBMCs.

The receptor was derived from a man aged 25 to 40 with acute or convalescent COVID-19. The genes are TRBV20-1 and TRBJ2-1; 10 nucleotides agree with TRBD2. Sequencing was carried out using peripheral blood. In DNA, the CDR3 is TGCAGTGCTAGTGATAGCGGGGGGCGTTTTGAGCAGTTCTTC. It codes for CSASDSGGRFEQFF.